This entry lists 25 T cell receptor beta chains sequenced from one sample in a study of blood T cell repertoires in COVID-19. Assay: immunoSEQ multiplex PCR; the TCRdb copy retains only in-frame clones and omits some. The sample has about 370,000 clones; around 89% are singletons. Material for sequencing was PBMCs or T cells enriched from blood (not recorded which). Receptors originate from a man between 18 and 35 years old who had recovered from COVID-19.

This clone was observed a handful of times. The chain couples TRBV19 to TRBJ2-1, with 7 nucleotides matching TRBD2. With V trimmed by 5 bases and J by 7 bases, 14 bases remained unmatched. The CDR3 totals 16 residues. Germline CDR1 reads LNHDA; CDR2 reads SQIVND (reference sequence). CDR3 nucleotide sequence: TGTGCCAGTAGTTCAGAAGGTGGCGGGAGTTGGAATGAGCAGTTCTTC. Its translation is CASSSEGGGSWNEQFF.

The V and J genes are TRBV27 and TRBJ2-3, with TRBD1 as a possible D gene (6 bases). Germline CDR1 reads MNHEY; CDR2 reads SMNVEV (reference sequence). V lost 6 bases and J lost 5, with 12 bases in between. The CDR3 is 13 amino acids. For the CDR3, the DNA is TGTGCCAGCAGAAGGAAAGGGGGAGATACGCAGTATTTT. Translated: CASRRKGGDTQYF.

This chain joins TRBV7-6 and TRBJ2-2; 11 positions agree with TRBD2. The CDR3 is made up of 17 amino acids. Germline CDR1 reads SGHVS; CDR2 reads FNYEAQ. J gave up 6 bases and V 5 bases, and 11 bases lay outside the gene matches. Here the CDR3 DNA reads TGTGCCAGCAGCCCGTTAGCGGGAGGGCCAAAAGCCGGGGAGCTGTTTTTT. Its translation is CASSPLAGGPKAGELFF. Complete variable domain (other parts from reference TRBV7-6 and TRBJ2-2): GAGVSQSPRYKVTKRGQDVALRCDPISGHVSLYWYRQALGQGPEFLTYFNYEAQQDKSGLPNDRFSAERPEGSISTLTIQRTEQRDSAMYRCASSPLAGGPKAGELFFGEGSRLTVL.

This clone has just one count. The V call is TRBV7-3, the J call TRBJ2-1; D is possibly TRBD2 (5 bases). Trimming cost V 0 bases and J 14 bases, with 14 bases left between them. The CDR3 has 13 residues. Germline CDR1 reads SGHTA; CDR2 reads FQGTGA. CDR3 DNA: TGTGCCAGCAGCTTAACGGAGGACGGAGAAGAGTTCTTC. It translates to CASSLTEDGEEFF.

The chain employs TRBV7-8 and TRBJ1-2, with TRBD1 as a possible D gene (6 bases). The CDR3 sequence is 15 residues long. The germline V gene has CDR1 SGHVS and CDR2 FQNEAQ. V was pared by 5 bases and J by 0 bases, with 13 bases between. CDR3 coding DNA: TGTGCCAGCAGCGTGTCAGGGGCAGCTAACTATGGCTACACCTTC. Amino acid sequence: CASSVSGAANYGYTF.

This chain uses TRBV10-3 with TRBJ1-5; D gene unclear. The CDR3 totals 12 residues. Germline-derived CDR1 and CDR2 are ENHRY and SYGVKD. V lost 4 bases to trimming and J lost 3 bases, with 4 bases between them. In nucleotides, the CDR3 is TGTGCCATCAGTGGGCTCAATCAGCCCCAGCATTTT. This sequence encodes CAISGLNQPQHF.

This clone was found a few times. The genes are TRBV6-1 and TRBJ2-7; 7 bases line up with TRBD2. The CDR3 covers 13 residues. Germline CDR1 and CDR2: MNHNS and SASEGT. V lost 3 bases and J lost 9; bases outside the gene matches: 8. The CDR3 nucleotides read TGTGCCAGCAGTGACCCGGTCAGGGAGGGGCAGTACTTC. It is translated as CASSDPVREGQYF.

This clone was picked up a small number of times. The rearrangement uses TRBV18 and TRBJ1-5; the match to TRBD1 covers 7 bases. The CDR3 loop spans 13 amino acids. The V segment lost 1 base and the J segment 8 bases; nucleotides outside the gene matches: 2. Germline V gene sequence: CDR1 KGHSH, CDR2 LQKENI. The CDR3 reads CASSPQTGEPQHF. The CDR3 bases are TGTGCCAGCTCACCACAAACAGGGGAGCCCCAGCATTTT.

The chain combines TRBV27 with TRBJ1-2; 7 bases match TRBD1. This CDR3 spans 14 amino acids. The germline gives CDR1 MNHEY, CDR2 SMNVEV (reference sequence). Trimming removed 3 bases from V and 3 bases from J; junction bases left unmatched: 4. The CDR3 nucleotides are TGTGCCAGCAGTTTTAGGGACAGTCACTATGGCTACACCTTC. Translation gives CASSFRDSHYGYTF.

This chain links TRBV2 with TRBJ1-2; D is possibly TRBD1 (5 bases). Trimming pared 3 bases from V and 2 bases from J, leaving 10 bases between. Per the germline V gene, CDR1 is SNHLY and CDR2 is FYNNEI. This CDR3 contains 14 residues. The CDR3 DNA reads TGTGCCAGCAGTGAGCAGGGTACCAACTATGGCTACACCTTC. It codes for CASSEQGTNYGYTF.

This clone was recorded a few times. The rearrangement uses TRBV15 and TRBJ1-2; D may be TRBD1 (6 bases). Trimming shortened V by 6 bases and J by 8 bases, and 13 bases separated the two germline ends. The V gene's germline CDR1 is LNHNV and CDR2 YYDKDF (reference sequence). The CDR3 has 12 amino acids. CDR3 nucleotides: TGTGCCACCAGTCGAGACAGGTGGGGCTACACCTTC. Translating gives CATSRDRWGYTF.

This clone was counted only a few times. V and J are TRBV5-5 and TRBJ1-5; D is ambiguous. V dropped 0 bases and J dropped 5 bases, with 6 bases sitting between them. Germline CDR1 is SGHKS and CDR2 is YYEKEE (reference sequence). CDR3 length: 13 amino acids. Here the CDR3 DNA reads TGTGCCAGCAGCTTGGCCCGCGATCAGCCCCAGCATTTT. It specifies CASSLARDQPQHF.

The V and J genes are TRBV6-2 or TRBV6-3 and TRBJ1-2, with TRBD1 identical over 10 bases. The V segment lost 0 bases and the J segment 4 bases; nucleotides outside the gene matches: 8. CDR3 length: 17 amino acids. The germline V gene has CDR1 MNHEY and CDR2 SVGEGT. As DNA, the CDR3 is TGTGCCAGCAGTTACTCACGACAGGGGGCGCATCCCTATGGCTACACCTTC. It encodes CASSYSRQGAHPYGYTF.

The rearrangement uses TRBV24-1 and TRBJ2-3, with no clear D. This CDR3 comprises 14 residues. CDR1 is KGHDR and CDR2 is SFDVKD in the germline V gene. V lost 0 bases, J lost 3 bases, and 6 bases lay in between. CDR3: CATSDLLSTDTQYF. In DNA, the CDR3 is TGTGCCACCAGTGATTTGCTATCGACAGATACGCAGTATTTT.

This chain uses TRBV4-1 with TRBJ2-1; D may be TRBD2 (5 bases). CDR1 is MGHRA and CDR2 is YSYEKL in the germline V gene. The CDR3 spans 14 residues. Trimming took off 6 bases at V and 11 bases at J, with 20 bases between the two ends. CDR3 nucleotides: TGCGCCAGCAGAGAGTATCCGATGAGGGCGAAGCAGTTCTTC. This encodes CASREYPMRAKQFF.

The V call is TRBV10-2, the J call TRBJ1-1; 8 nucleotides align to TRBD1. CDR1 WSHSY and CDR2 SAAADI come from the germline V gene. CDR3 length equals 13 residues. Trimming cost V 7 bases and J 4 bases; bases outside gene matches: 5. The CDR3 DNA reads as TGCGCCAGCACCGGACAGGGATCCACTGAAGCTTTCTTT. This codes for CASTGQGSTEAFF.

This clone came up many times. J is TRBJ2-6 and V is TRBV25-1; 7 nucleotides line up with TRBD2. CDR1 and CDR2 (germline): MGHDK, SYGVNS. V trimming: 4 bases; J trimming: 2 bases; junction bases outside the gene matches: 8. The CDR3 contains 17 residues. The DNA of the CDR3 is TGTGCCAGCAGTGGATCTTTTGGGACTACTGGGGCCAACGTCCTGACTTTC. Its translation: CASSGSFGTTGANVLTF.

The chain carries TRBV27 and TRBJ2-1; D possibly corresponds to TRBD2 (6 bases). Per germline, CDR1 MNHEY and CDR2 SMNVEV (reference sequence). This CDR3 region has 17 residues. Trimming took 5 bases from V and 0 from J, leaving 17 bases between them. CDR3 sequence reads: CASSTTLRRGSYNEQFF. The CDR3 DNA reads TGTGCCAGCAGTACAACCCTGCGGCGGGGCTCCTACAATGAGCAGTTCTTC.

This clone was observed a few times. The V call is TRBV4-3, the J call TRBJ2-1; D gene ambiguous. With 0 bases removed from V and 3 bases from J, the gap between germline ends came to 12 bases. Germline CDR1 is LGHNA and CDR2 is YSLEER. This CDR3 contains 16 residues. The CDR3 DNA follows: TGCGCCAGCAGCCAAGAGTTAGTGACTTACTACAATGAGCAGTTCTTC. Translated: CASSQELVTYYNEQFF.

This chain links TRBV7-9 with TRBJ1-1; 8 bases are shared with TRBD1. Germline trimming cut 5 bases from V and 3 bases from J; bases unmatched to any gene: 8. CDR1 is SEHNR and CDR2 is FQNEAQ in the germline V gene (reference sequence). CDR3 length: 15 residues. The CDR3: CASSELQGAHTEAFF. As DNA, the CDR3 is TGTGCCAGCAGCGAACTTCAGGGGGCACACACTGAAGCTTTCTTT. Full variable domain (outside the CDR3, taken from reference TRBV7-9 and TRBJ1-1): DTGVSQNPRHKITKRGQNVTFRCDPISEHNRLYWYRQTLGQGPEFLTYFQNEAQLEKSRLLSDRFSAERPKGSFSTLEIQRTEQGDSAMYLCASSELQGAHTEAFFGQGTRLTVV.

This chain links TRBV5-8 with TRBJ2-1; 8 nucleotides line up with TRBD2. This CDR3 has 17 amino acids. J gave up 5 bases and V 3 bases, and 13 bases lay outside the gene matches. Germline CDR1 and CDR2: SGHTS and YDEGEE. The CDR3 spells CASSSGSTSDVHNEQFF. The DNA of the CDR3 is TGTGCCAGCAGCTCAGGATCGACTAGCGACGTTCACAATGAGCAGTTCTTC. The full variable domain, its missing parts supplied by reference TRBV5-8 and TRBJ2-1, is EAGVTQSPTHLIKTRGQQATLRCSPISGHTSVYWYQQALGLGLQFLLWYDEGEERNRGNFPPRFSGRQFPNYSSELNVNALELEDSALYLCASSSGSTSDVHNEQFFGPGTRLTVL.

The rearrangement links TRBV3-1 (or the pseudogene TRBV3-2) to TRBJ1-1, with 7 bases matching TRBD1. Germline V lookup: CDR1 LGHDT, CDR2 YNNKEL (reference sequence). Trimming removed 5 bases from V and 13 bases from J; junction bases left unmatched: 7. The CDR3 is made up of 11 amino acids. The CDR3 bases are TGTGCCAGCAGCTCACAGGGGTTCGGTTTCTTT. This sequence encodes CASSSQGFGFF.

This chain uses TRBV7-3 with TRBJ2-1; the match to TRBD1 covers 10 bases. The CDR3 is 15 amino acids. Germline V gene sequence: CDR1 SGHTA, CDR2 FQGTGA. V was pared by 5 bases and J by 6 bases, with 7 bases of the junction left unmatched. CDR3 sequence reads: CASSPDRGQFNEQFF. Here the CDR3 DNA reads TGTGCCAGCAGCCCCGACAGGGGGCAGTTCAATGAGCAGTTCTTC.

This rearrangement joins TRBV4-1 to TRBJ1-4; TRBD1 matches at 9 bases. V gave up 6 bases and J gave up 7 bases; unmatched junction bases: 6. Germline lookup yields CDR1 MGHRA and CDR2 YSYEKL. The CDR3 has 14 amino acids. This chain's CDR3 is CASRKGQGGEKLFF. CDR3 bases: TGCGCCAGCAGGAAGGGACAGGGCGGTGAAAAACTGTTTTTT.

This clone was detected a few times. J is TRBJ2-7 and V is TRBV9; TRBD2 might be the D (6 bases). This CDR3 is 13 amino acids long. V was trimmed by 1 base and J by 7 bases, leaving 12 bases between them. Germline CDR1 and CDR2: SGDLS and YYNGEE. The CDR3 is CASSVTPAGEQYF. The CDR3 DNA sequence: TGTGCCAGCAGCGTAACCCCGGCGGGAGAGCAGTACTTC.